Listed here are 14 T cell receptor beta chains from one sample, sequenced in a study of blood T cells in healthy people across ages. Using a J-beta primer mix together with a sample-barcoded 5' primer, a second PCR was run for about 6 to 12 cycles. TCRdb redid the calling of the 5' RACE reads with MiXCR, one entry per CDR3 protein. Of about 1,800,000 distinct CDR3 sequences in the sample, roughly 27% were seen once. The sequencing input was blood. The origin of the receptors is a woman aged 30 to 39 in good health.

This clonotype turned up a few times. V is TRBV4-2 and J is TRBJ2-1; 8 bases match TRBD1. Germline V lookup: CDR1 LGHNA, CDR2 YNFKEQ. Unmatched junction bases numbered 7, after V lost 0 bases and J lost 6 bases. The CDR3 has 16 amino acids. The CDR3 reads CASSQDGQGDRNEQFF. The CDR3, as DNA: TGTGCCAGCAGCCAAGACGGACAGGGTGATCGCAATGAGCAGTTCTTC.

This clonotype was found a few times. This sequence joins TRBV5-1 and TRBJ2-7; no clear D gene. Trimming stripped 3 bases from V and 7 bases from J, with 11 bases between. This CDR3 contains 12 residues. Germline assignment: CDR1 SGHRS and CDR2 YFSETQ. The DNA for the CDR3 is TGCGCCAGCAGCTCCGGACGGAGAGAGCAGTACTTC. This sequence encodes CASSSGRREQYF.

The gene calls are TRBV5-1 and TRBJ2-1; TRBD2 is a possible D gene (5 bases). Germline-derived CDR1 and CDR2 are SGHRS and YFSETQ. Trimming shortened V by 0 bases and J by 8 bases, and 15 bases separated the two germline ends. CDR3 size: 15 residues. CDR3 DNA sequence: TGCGCCAGCAGCTTGGAGAGAGGGTCTTACGATGAGCAGTTCTTC. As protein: CASSLERGSYDEQFF.

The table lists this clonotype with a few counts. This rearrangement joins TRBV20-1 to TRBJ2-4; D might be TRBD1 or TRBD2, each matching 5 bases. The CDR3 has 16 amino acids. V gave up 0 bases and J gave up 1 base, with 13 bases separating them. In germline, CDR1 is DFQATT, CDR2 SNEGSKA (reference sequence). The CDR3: CSARDDGTRAKNIQYF. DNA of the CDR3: TGCAGTGCTAGAGATGACGGGACCCGTGCCAAAAACATTCAGTACTTC.

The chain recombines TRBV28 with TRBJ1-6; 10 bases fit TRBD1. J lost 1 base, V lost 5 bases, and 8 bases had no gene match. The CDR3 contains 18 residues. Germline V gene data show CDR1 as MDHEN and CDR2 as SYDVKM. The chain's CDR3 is CASSAPGQGMSYNSPLHF. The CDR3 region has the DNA TGTGCCAGCAGTGCCCCGGGACAGGGGATGTCCTATAATTCACCCCTCCACTTT.

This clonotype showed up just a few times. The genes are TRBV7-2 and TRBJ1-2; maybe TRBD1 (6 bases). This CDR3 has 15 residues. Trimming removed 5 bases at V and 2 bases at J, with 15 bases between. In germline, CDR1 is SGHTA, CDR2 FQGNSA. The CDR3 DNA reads TGTGCCAGCAGCCCCACAGGGCAATCGAACTATGGCTACACCTTC. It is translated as CASSPTGQSNYGYTF.

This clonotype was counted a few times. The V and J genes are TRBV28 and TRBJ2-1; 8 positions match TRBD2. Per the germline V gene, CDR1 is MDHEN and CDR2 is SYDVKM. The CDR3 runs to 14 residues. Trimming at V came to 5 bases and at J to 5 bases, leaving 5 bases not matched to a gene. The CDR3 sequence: CASSRIGGDNEQFF. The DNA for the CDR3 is TGTGCCAGCAGTCGCATCGGGGGGGACAATGAGCAGTTCTTC.

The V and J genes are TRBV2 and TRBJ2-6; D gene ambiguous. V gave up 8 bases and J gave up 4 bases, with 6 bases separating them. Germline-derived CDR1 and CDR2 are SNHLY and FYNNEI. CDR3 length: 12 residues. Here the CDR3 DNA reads TGTGCCAGCGACCCCGGGGCCAACGTCCTGACTTTC. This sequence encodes CASDPGANVLTF.

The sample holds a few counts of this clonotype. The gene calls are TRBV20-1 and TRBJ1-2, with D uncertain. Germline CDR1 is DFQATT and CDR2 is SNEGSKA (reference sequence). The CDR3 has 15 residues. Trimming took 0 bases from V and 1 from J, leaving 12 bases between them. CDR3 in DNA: TGCAGTGCTAGAGAACTTAAAGCGGTTAACTATGGCTACACCTTC. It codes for CSARELKAVNYGYTF.

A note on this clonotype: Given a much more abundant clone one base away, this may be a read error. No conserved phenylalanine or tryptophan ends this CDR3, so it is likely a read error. CDR3 amino acids: CASSSTGGSRRGEQYY. The CDR3 DNA reads TGCGCCAGCAGCTCTACAGGGGGAAGTAGAAGGGGAGAGCAGTACTAC. The chain links TRBV5-1 to TRBJ2-7, with 8 bases identical to TRBD1. CDR1 and CDR2 (germline): SGHRS, YFSETQ. J gave up 7 bases and V 3 bases, and 15 bases lay outside the gene matches. This CDR3 has 16 amino acids.

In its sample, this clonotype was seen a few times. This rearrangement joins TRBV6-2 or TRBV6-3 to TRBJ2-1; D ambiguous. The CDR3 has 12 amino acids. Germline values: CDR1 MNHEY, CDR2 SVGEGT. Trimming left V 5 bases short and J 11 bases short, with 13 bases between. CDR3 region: CASSPSANQQFF. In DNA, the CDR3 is TGTGCCAGCAGTCCGAGCGCAAATCAGCAGTTCTTC.

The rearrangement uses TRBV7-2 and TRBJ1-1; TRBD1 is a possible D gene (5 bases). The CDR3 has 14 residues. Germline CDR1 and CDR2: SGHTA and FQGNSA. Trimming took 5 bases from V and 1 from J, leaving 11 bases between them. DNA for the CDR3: TGTGCCAGCAGCCAAATCGGACAGAACACTGAAGCTTTCTTT. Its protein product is CASSQIGQNTEAFF.

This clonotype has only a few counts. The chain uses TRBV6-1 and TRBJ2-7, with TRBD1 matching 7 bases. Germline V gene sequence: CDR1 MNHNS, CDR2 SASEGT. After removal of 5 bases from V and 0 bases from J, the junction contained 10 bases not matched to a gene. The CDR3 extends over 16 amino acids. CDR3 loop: CASSRSSGGSSYEQYF. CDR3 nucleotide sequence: TGTGCCAGCAGTCGGTCGTCAGGGGGTTCCTCCTACGAGCAGTACTTC.

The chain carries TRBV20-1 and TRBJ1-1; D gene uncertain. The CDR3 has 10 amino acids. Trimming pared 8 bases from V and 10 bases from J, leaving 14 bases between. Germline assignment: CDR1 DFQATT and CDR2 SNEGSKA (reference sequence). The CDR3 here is CSLQRTAAFF. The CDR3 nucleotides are TGCAGTCTTCAAAGGACGGCAGCTTTCTTT.